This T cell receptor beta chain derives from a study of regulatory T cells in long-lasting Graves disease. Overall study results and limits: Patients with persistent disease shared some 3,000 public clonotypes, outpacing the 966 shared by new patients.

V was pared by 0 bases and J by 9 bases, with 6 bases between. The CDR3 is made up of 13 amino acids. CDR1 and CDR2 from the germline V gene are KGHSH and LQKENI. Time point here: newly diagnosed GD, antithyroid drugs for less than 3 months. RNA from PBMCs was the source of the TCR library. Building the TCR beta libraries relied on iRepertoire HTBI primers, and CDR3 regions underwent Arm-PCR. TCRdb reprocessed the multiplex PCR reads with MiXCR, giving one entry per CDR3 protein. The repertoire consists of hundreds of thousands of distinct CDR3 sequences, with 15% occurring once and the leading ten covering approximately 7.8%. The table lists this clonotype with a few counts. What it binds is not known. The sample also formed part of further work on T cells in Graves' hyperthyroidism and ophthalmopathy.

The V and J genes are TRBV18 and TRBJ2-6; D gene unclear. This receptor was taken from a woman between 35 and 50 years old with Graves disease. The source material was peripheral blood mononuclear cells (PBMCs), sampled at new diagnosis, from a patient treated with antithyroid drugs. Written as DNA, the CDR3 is TGTGCCAGCTCACCACCGGTGGGCAACGTCCTGACTTTC. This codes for CASSPPVGNVLTF. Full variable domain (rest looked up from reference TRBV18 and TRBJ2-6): NAGVMQNPRHLVRRRGQEARLRCSPMKGHSHVYWYRQLPEEGLKFMVYLQKENIIDESGMPKERFSAEFPKEGPSILRIQQVVRGDSAAYFCASSPPVGNVLTFGAGSRLTVL.